The 20 T cell receptor beta chains below come from one sample, sequenced in a study of monozygotic twins with inflammatory bowel disease. Using the 5' RACE reads, TCRdb records one entry per CDR3 protein without DNA. Seen in this sample are approximately 390,000 distinct CDR3 sequences; the ten most common clones hold 2% to 3%. The material sequenced was blood. The receptors stem from a human donor with ulcerative colitis or Crohn's disease, or a healthy co-twin of an affected twin (not recorded which).

The chain employs TRBV7-2 and TRBJ2-1. CDR3 size: 15 residues. In germline, CDR1 is SGHTA, CDR2 FQGNSA. The CDR3 protein is CASRPNLDSYNEQFF. The full variable domain, rest sourced from reference TRBV7-2 and TRBJ2-1, is GAGVSQSPSNKVTEKGKDVELRCDPISGHTALYWYRQSLGQGLEFLIYFQGNSAPDKSGLPSDRFSAERTGGSVSTLTIQRTQQEDSAVYLCASRPNLDSYNEQFFGPGTRLTVL.

V usage is TRBV7-2 and J usage is TRBJ1-1; TCRdb lists TRBD1, though no DNA is available to test this call. The germline V gene encodes CDR1 SGHTA and CDR2 FQGNSA. This CDR3 region has 15 residues. The CDR3 reads CASSIQQGWNTEAFF.

The chain combines TRBV19 with TRBJ2-3; TCRdb's D gene call, TRBD1, goes unchecked for lack of DNA. The CDR3 consists of 16 residues. Germline-derived CDR1 and CDR2 are LNHDA and SQIVND (reference sequence). The CDR3 sequence: CASSIGPGPTGDTQYF.

The CDR3 reads CASSLDGQGNTEAFF. This sequence joins TRBV7-3 and TRBJ1-1; TCRdb selects TRBD1, and the lack of DNA leaves this call unchecked. Germline assignment: CDR1 SGHTA and CDR2 FQGTGA. The CDR3 length is 15 residues.

The chain joins TRBV27 to TRBJ1-6; TCRdb proposes TRBD1, but this gene call is untestable without DNA. In germline, CDR1 is MNHEY, CDR2 SMNVEV (reference sequence). The CDR3 runs 14 residues. The CDR3 here is CASRSMGLNSPLHF.

This chain connects TRBV5-1 to TRBJ2-5; TCRdb's D call of TRBD1 is untestable without DNA. There are 15 residues in the CDR3. Germline assignment: CDR1 SGHRS and CDR2 YFSETQ. The CDR3 sequence is CASSLGQGGEETQYF.

The CDR3 loop is CASSQRGDTGELFF. The V call is TRBV3-1, the J call TRBJ2-2; the D gene TCRdb calls, TRBD1, cannot be checked with no DNA. CDR1 is LGHDT, CDR2 YNNKEL, per germline (reference sequence). The CDR3 has 14 amino acids.

The chain links TRBV27 to TRBJ2-3; TCRdb returns TRBD1, unconfirmable since there is no DNA. Germline V gene sequence: CDR1 MNHEY, CDR2 SMNVEV (reference sequence). CDR3 length: 16 residues. This chain's CDR3 is CASSSYLQGLTDTQYF.

V and J are TRBV18 and TRBJ1-1; without DNA, the TCRdb call of TRBD1 cannot be checked. Looked up from germline, CDR1 is KGHSH and CDR2 is LQKENI. This CDR3 comprises 13 residues. CDR3 in amino acids: CASSPMSSTEAFF.

J is TRBJ2-2 and V is TRBV7-8; TCRdb picks TRBD2, but there is no DNA to check that call. The CDR3 length is 16 residues. Per the germline V gene, CDR1 is SGHVS and CDR2 is FQNEAQ. The CDR3 reads CASSLGGGVNTGELFF.

This sequence joins TRBV5-1 and TRBJ2-7; TCRdb's D call, TRBD1, is unchecked because there is no DNA. The CDR3 is 15 residues long. Germline CDR1 is SGHRS and CDR2 is YFSETQ. The CDR3 reads CASSQTGGIAYEQYF. Combining the CDR3 with reference TRBV5-1 and TRBJ2-7 gives the whole variable domain KAGVTQTPRYLIKTRGQQVTLSCSPISGHRSVSWYQQTPGQGLQFLFEYFSETQRNKGNFPGRFSGRQFSNSRSEMNVSTLELGDSALYLCASSQTGGIAYEQYFGPGTRLTVT.

This chain joins TRBV7-2 and TRBJ2-1; the D call from TCRdb, TRBD1, cannot be confirmed without DNA. The CDR3 totals 13 residues. Germline V gene lookup returns CDR1 SGHTA and CDR2 FQGNSA. CDR3 amino acids: CASRPGAGNEQFF.

This chain connects TRBV10-2 to TRBJ2-5; the D call of TRBD2 rests on TCRdb alone, since no DNA is present to check it. This CDR3 is built from 11 residues. CDR1 and CDR2 from the germline V gene are WSHSY and SAAADI. The CDR3 sequence: CASASGETQYF.

The chain is built from TRBV28 and TRBJ2-5; TCRdb gives TRBD2 as the D gene, but with no DNA this cannot be confirmed. The CDR3 loop spans 16 amino acids. Germline-derived CDR1 and CDR2 are MDHEN and SYDVKM. The CDR3 loop is CASSLVPAGGQETQYF. The variable domain in full, with the rest retrieved from reference TRBV28 and TRBJ2-5, is DVKVTQSSRYLVKRTGEKVFLECVQDMDHENMFWYRQDPGLGLRLIYFSYDVKMKEKGDIPEGYSVSREKKERFSLILESASTNQTSMYLCASSLVPAGGQETQYFGPGTRLLVL.

CDR3 residues: CASSKGQRNTEAFF. The chain is built from TRBV6-1 and TRBJ1-1; as DNA is missing, the TRBD1 call by TCRdb cannot be tested. The germline V gene has CDR1 MNHNS and CDR2 SASEGT. This CDR3 comprises 14 residues.

CDR3: CASSFDSERTEAFF. V and J are TRBV27 and TRBJ1-1. Germline V gives CDR1 MNHEY, CDR2 SMNVEV (reference sequence). The CDR3 has 14 amino acids.

The chain couples TRBV5-1 to TRBJ1-4. Germline V gives CDR1 SGHRS, CDR2 YFSETQ. This CDR3 spans 15 amino acids. CDR3 protein: CASSLSITDDEKLFF.

The V gene is TRBV4-3, the J gene TRBJ2-1; the TCRdb call, TRBD1, lacks DNA for checking. Germline CDR1 and CDR2: LGHNA and YSLEER. This CDR3 has 17 residues. The CDR3 region is CASSQDIPGQGAHEQFF.

The genes are TRBV27 and TRBJ1-2; there is no DNA to check the TCRdb D call of TRBD1. In germline, CDR1 is MNHEY, CDR2 SMNVEV (reference sequence). This CDR3 comprises 15 residues. CDR3 sequence reads: CASSSGTGGDYGYTF.

The V gene is TRBV5-1, the J gene TRBJ2-3; the D call of TRBD2 rests on TCRdb alone, since no DNA is present to check it. This CDR3 contains 14 residues. Germline CDR1 is SGHRS and CDR2 is YFSETQ. CDR3 sequence reads: CASSPVVGTDTQYF.